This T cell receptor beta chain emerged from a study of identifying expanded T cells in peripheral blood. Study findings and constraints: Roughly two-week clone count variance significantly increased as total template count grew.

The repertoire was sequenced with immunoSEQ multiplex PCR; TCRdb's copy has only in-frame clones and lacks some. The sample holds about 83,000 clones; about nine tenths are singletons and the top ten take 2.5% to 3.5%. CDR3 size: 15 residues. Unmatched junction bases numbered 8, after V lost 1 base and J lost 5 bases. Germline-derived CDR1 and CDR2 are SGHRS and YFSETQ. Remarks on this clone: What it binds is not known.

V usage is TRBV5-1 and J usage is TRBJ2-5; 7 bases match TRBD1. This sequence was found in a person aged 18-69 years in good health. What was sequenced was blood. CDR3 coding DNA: TGCGCCAGCAGCTTGCCACGACAGGGTCAGGAGACCCAGTACTTC. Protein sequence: CASSLPRQGQETQYF.